Following are 14 T cell receptor beta chains from one sample sequenced in a study of cytomegalovirus exposure and HLA in healthy donors. The PCR used 60 Vbeta and 13 Jbeta primers. TCRdb keeps only in-frame clones here, not all; method: immunoSEQ multiplex PCR. Recorded here are 30,000 to 40,000 clones; the top ten clones represent 5.5% to 6%. Sequences were obtained from PBMCs. The receptors were sampled from a human donor in good health.

V and J are TRBV11-3 and TRBJ1-1; 10 bases agree with TRBD1. This CDR3 contains 15 residues. Germline CDR1 SGHNT, CDR2 YENEEA. Unmatched junction bases numbered 7, after V lost 4 bases and J lost 5 bases. The CDR3 DNA sequence: TGTGCCAGCAGCTCTCCGGGACAGGGGAGTACTGAAGCTTTCTTT. Translated, it gives CASSSPGQGSTEAFF.

The CDR3 loop is CASSSSGVTYASLRLKGGYTF. The CDR3 nucleotides read TGTGCCAGCAGCTCATCCGGGGTCACATATGCCTCCCTCCGCCTGAAAGGCGGCTACACCTTC. The V call is TRBV2, the J call TRBJ1-2; D gene unclear. Germline lookup yields CDR1 SNHLY and CDR2 FYNNEI. There are 21 residues in the CDR3. Trimming removed 6 bases at V and 8 bases at J, with 40 bases between. Together with reference TRBV2 and TRBJ1-2, the CDR3 gives the full variable domain: EPEVTQTPSHQVTQMGQEVILRCVPISNHLYFYWYRQILGQKVEFLVSFYNNEISEKSEIFDDQFSVERPDGSNFTLKIRSTKLEDSAMYFCASSSSGVTYASLRLKGGYTFGSGTRLTVV.

This chain links TRBV30 with TRBJ1-1, with D possibly TRBD1 on 6 matching bases. Germline values: CDR1 GTSNPN, CDR2 SVGIG (reference sequence). The CDR3 runs 13 residues. V lost 0 bases, J lost 1 base, and 6 bases lay in between. The CDR3 is CAWSVGQNTEAFF. CDR3 DNA: TGTGCCTGGAGTGTGGGACAGAACACTGAAGCTTTCTTT.

V and J are TRBV29-1 and TRBJ1-2; D unresolved. Trimming left V 2 bases short and J 8 bases short, with 12 bases between. CDR3 size: 12 residues. Germline lookup yields CDR1 SQVTM and CDR2 ANQGSEA. The CDR3 DNA sequence: TGCAGCGTTGAACCTGGCGGCAGCGGCTACACCTTC. Translation: CSVEPGGSGYTF.

This chain connects TRBV19 to TRBJ1-2; TRBD1 matches at 7 bases. Germline CDR1 and CDR2: LNHDA and SQIVND (reference sequence). V trimming: 8 bases; J trimming: 2 bases; junction bases outside the gene matches: 5. The CDR3 spans 13 residues. The CDR3 DNA reads as TGTGCCAGTCACGGAGGGGGCAACTATGGCTACACCTTC. This sequence encodes CASHGGGNYGYTF.

The genes are TRBV28 and TRBJ1-2; 12 bases map to TRBD1. The CDR3 sequence is 16 residues long. The germline V gene encodes CDR1 MDHEN and CDR2 SYDVKM. V was pared by 5 bases and J by 4 bases, with 8 bases of the junction left unmatched. The CDR3 protein is CASSEPGTGGSYGYTF. CDR3 nucleotides: TGTGCCAGCAGTGAGCCGGGGACAGGGGGCTCCTATGGCTACACCTTC.

The chain carries TRBV7-8 and TRBJ2-1; TRBD2 might be the D (6 bases). The CDR3 totals 15 residues. CDR1 and CDR2 from the germline V gene are SGHVS and FQNEAQ. V lost 5 bases, J lost 4 bases, and 15 bases lay in between. In DNA form, the CDR3 reads TGTGCCAGCAGCGCGCAGGGACTGCAATACAATGAGCAGTTCTTC. The encoded protein is CASSAQGLQYNEQFF.

The V call is TRBV28, the J call TRBJ1-3; D remains ambiguous. Germline CDR1 is MDHEN and CDR2 is SYDVKM. The germline V and J ends were trimmed by 3 bases and 0 bases, with 3 bases remaining between them. CDR3 length: 13 amino acids. CDR3 region: CASSFLSGNTIYF. For the CDR3, the DNA is TGTGCCAGCAGTTTCCTCTCTGGAAACACCATATATTTT.

This chain joins TRBV28 and TRBJ1-6, with TRBD1 matching over 7 bases. This CDR3 is built from 17 residues. Germline CDR1 reads MDHEN; CDR2 reads SYDVKM. Unmatched junction bases numbered 21, after V lost 6 bases and J lost 13 bases. The CDR3 DNA is TGTGCCAGCAGGCCGACCTCACAGGGGAAAGGGATATCCCCCCTCCACTTT. It is translated as CASRPTSQGKGISPLHF.

The V and J genes are TRBV19 and TRBJ1-1; D unresolved. This CDR3 region has 14 residues. The V and J ends lost 7 bases and 4 bases respectively, with 16 bases between them. CDR1 is LNHDA, CDR2 SQIVND, per germline (reference sequence). The CDR3 nucleotides are TGTGCCAGTATTCACGACGCGGGTGGCACTGAAGCTTTCTTT. This codes for CASIHDAGGTEAFF. Filled out from reference TRBV19 and TRBJ1-1, the complete variable domain reads DGGITQSPKYLFRKEGQNVTLSCEQNLNHDAMYWYRQDPGQGLRLIYYSQIVNDFQKGDIAEGYSVSREKKESFPLTVTSAQKNPTAFYLCASIHDAGGTEAFFGQGTRLTVV.

The chain uses TRBV6-1 and TRBJ2-3, with D tentatively TRBD1 (5 bases). The germline V gene encodes CDR1 MNHNS and CDR2 SASEGT. CDR3 length: 14 residues. V lost 3 bases and J 2 bases, leaving 9 bases between the germline ends. This CDR3 reads CASSDRRVTDTQYF. The CDR3, as DNA: TGTGCCAGCAGTGACCGCAGGGTCACAGATACGCAGTATTTT.

The chain couples TRBV9 to TRBJ2-1, with D perhaps TRBD2 (5 bases). Germline V CDR1 and CDR2: SGDLS, YYNGEE. The CDR3 has 16 residues. With 0 bases removed from V and 0 bases from J, the gap between germline ends came to 10 bases. The CDR3 loop reads CASSVDIGSSYNEQFF. DNA for the CDR3: TGTGCCAGCAGCGTAGATATAGGGAGCTCCTACAATGAGCAGTTCTTC.

The V and J genes are TRBV14 and TRBJ2-1; possibly TRBD1 for D (7 bases). V shed 5 bases and J shed 9 bases, with 26 bases lying between them. Germline V gene sequence: CDR1 SGHDN, CDR2 FVKESK. The CDR3 consists of 17 residues. The CDR3 loop reads CASSSRPRGANRSEQFF. The CDR3, as DNA: TGTGCCAGCAGCTCTCGCCCCAGGGGGGCGAATAGAAGTGAGCAGTTCTTC.

This chain connects TRBV5-1 to TRBJ1-1; possible D gene TRBD1, 5 bases. The germline gives CDR1 SGHRS, CDR2 YFSETQ. Trimming took off 0 bases at V and 4 bases at J, with 16 bases between the two ends. This CDR3 region has 16 residues. CDR3 bases: TGCGCCAGCAGCTTGGGAGGAGGGACGCCCTTCACTGAAGCTTTCTTT. Residues: CASSLGGGTPFTEAFF.